This T cell receptor beta chain was sequenced for a study of T cell repertoires in cytomegalovirus infection. At the level of the study: Based on public TCR beta signatures, there were indications of CMV infection and of a matching HLA type. General observations from the study: Individuals carrying CMV plus the relevant HLA were identified by cumulative frequency of public TCR beta families. Within the response measured ex vivo, HLA-C-restricted CMV-specific TCR beta clonotypes were dominant.

Via MiXCR, TCRdb re-called the reads, giving one row per CDR3 protein. The sample holds more than 140,000 distinct CDR3 sequences, approximately 5.9% seen once. This clonotype has a count of ten or more. Antigen specificity is unknown. V shed 5 bases and J 3 bases; nucleotides not matched to a gene: 7. Germline lookup yields CDR1 MNHNS and CDR2 SASEGT. There are 14 residues in the CDR3. J is TRBJ2-7 and V is TRBV6-1, with 7 nucleotides matching TRBD1. The sample comprised PBMCs. The clonotype originates from a human donor in good health (CMV status not recorded). Some clones in this sample may be carry-over from other donors' samples. The CDR3 protein is CASSWTDRDYEQYF. CDR3 DNA: TGTGCCAGCAGTTGGACTGACAGGGACTACGAGCAGTACTTC.